This TCR beta chain was profiled in a study of radiotherapy plus CTLA-4 blockade in lung cancer (dated by TCRdb to the late 2010s). For the wider study: Objective responses occurred in about 19% of enrolled patients, and about 30% achieved disease control.

The sample holds one count of this clone. Its antigen is unknown. No base-level quality is on record; no much larger clone is a single base apart. Overall study results and their limits: TCR clones derived from tumors expanded in peripheral blood after treatment with radiotherapy and ipilimumab. Early dynamic changes in blood T cell clones, together with increased serum interferon-beta after radiation, were reported as the strongest predictors of response.

The CDR3, from cysteine to phenylalanine, totals 15 residues. The read is trimmed to its CDR3 DNA, 45 bases read in frame from base 1. Trimming takes 0 bases from V and 2 bases from J, and the germline ends sit 10 bases apart. The germline V gene (reference sequence) sets CDR1 to LNHNV and CDR2 to YYDKDF. Preparation of the library involved the immunoSEQ multiplex PCR assay. TCRdb holds this immuneACCESS table with in-frame rearrangements only. Some clones are missing; in checked studies, unresolved V genes explain under half, and the rest has no known cause. In this sample the table shows some 110,000 clones, about four fifths of which occur a single time. The ten biggest clones cover 4.5% to 5.5% of the sample. In this study, focal radiation therapy paired with CTLA-4 blockade (ipilimumab) was tested in patients who had chemo-refractory metastatic non-small-cell lung cancer.

The sample consisted of peripheral blood, taken from a patient treated with radiotherapy plus ipilimumab. The rearrangement combines TRBV15 with TRBJ1-2; D gene: possibly TRBD1, on 6 matching bases. The TCR was taken from a human donor with non-small cell lung cancer who had a partial response to radiotherapy plus ipilimumab. The CDR3 reads as follows: CATSRDRTGNYGYTF. The DNA sequence is TGTGCCACCAGCAGAGACCGTACAGGGAACTATGGCTACACCTTC. The CDR3, completed at both ends by the reference TRBV15 and TRBJ1-2 genes, gives the full variable domain DAMVIQNPRYQVTQFGKPVTLSCSQTLNHNVMYWYQQKSSQAPKLLFHYYDKDFNNEADTPDNFQSRRPNTSFCFLDIRSPGLGDTAMYLCATSRDRTGNYGYTFGSGTRLTVV.